Listed below are T cell receptor beta chains from one sample, sequenced in a study of blood T cells in healthy people across ages. TCRdb itself ran the 5' RACE reads through MiXCR, one entry per CDR3 protein. The top ten hold under 25% of the sample, which has approximately 1,700,000 distinct CDR3 sequences, about two fifths seen once. The sequenced material came from blood. All receptors derive from a human donor in good health. CDR3s include the opening cysteine and the closing phenylalanine or tryptophan. D genes are given only for firm matches. Only part of the rows carry a size: once, few, many, or a class if the clone is expanded.

V gene	J gene	clone size	D gene	CDR3 DNA	CDR3 protein
TRBV4-2	TRBJ2-1	few	.	TGTGCCAGCAGCCAAGCACTCGGGACTTCCAATGAGCAGTTCTTC	CASSQALGTSNEQFF
TRBV27	TRBJ1-6	once	.	TGTGCCAGCAGTTCCCTTAACAGGAATTCACCCCTCCACTTT	CASSSLNRNSPLHF
TRBV12-3/TRBV12-4	TRBJ1-6	many	.	TGTGCCAGCAGTCCCTCGATGAATTCACCCCTCCACTTT	CASSPSMNSPLHF
TRBV29-1	TRBJ1-2	.	.	TGCAGCGTTGAGGACGTTATCTATGGCTACACCTTC	CSVEDVIYGYTF
TRBV15	TRBJ1-2	.	.	TGTGCCACCAGCCTGACAGGCGACTATGGCTACACCTTC	CATSLTGDYGYTF
TRBV20-1	TRBJ2-4	.	.	TGCAGTGCTAGCTTGGGGGCTTCCAAAAACATTCAGTACTTC	CSASLGASKNIQYF
TRBV6-5	TRBJ2-2	.	TRBD2	TGTGCCAGCAGTTACTCGTTTGGTCTAGCGGGGAACGCGAACACCGGGGAGCTGTTTTTT	CASSYSFGLAGNANTGELFF
TRBV20-1	TRBJ2-3	few	.	TGCAGTGCGGGTCACCTCCCAGATACGCAGTATTTT	CSAGHLPDTQYF
TRBV6-2/TRBV6-3	TRBJ2-5	few	.	TGTGCCAGCAGTTTTGGGGGCGGGACGCGCCGGGAGACCCAGTACTTC	CASSFGGGTRRETQYF
TRBV7-2	TRBJ2-1	.	.	TGTGCCAGCAGTTCGGCGGGACGGGGTATTAATGAGCAGTTCTTC	CASSSAGRGINEQFF
TRBV28	TRBJ2-7	few	.	TGTGCCAGCGGCCGGTGGGGGTCCAACTACGAGCAGTACTTC	CASGRWGSNYEQYF
TRBV7-2	TRBJ1-5	.	.	TGTGCCAGCAGGGGAGAGGGCAGGGTGAATCAGCCCCAGCATTTT	CASRGEGRVNQPQHF
TRBV20-1	TRBJ1-2	.	TRBD1	TGCAGTGCTGGAGAGACACGGGACAGGTGGCTCTATGGCTACACCTTC	CSAGETRDRWLYGYTF
TRBV13	TRBJ2-7	.	.	TGTGCCAGCAGCTTTGAACAAAGGGGTTCCTACGAGCAGTACTTC	CASSFEQRGSYEQYF
TRBV12-3/TRBV12-4	TRBJ2-3	few	TRBD1	TGTGCCAGCACACAGGGGTTAGCAGATACGCAGTATTTT	CASTQGLADTQYF
TRBV11-2	TRBJ1-1	.	.	TGTACCAGCAGCTTTAACGGGAACACTGAAGCTTTCTTT	CTSSFNGNTEAFF
TRBV4-3	TRBJ2-1	few	.	TGCGCCAGCAGCCAGGTAGTGAGCTCCTACAATGAGCAGTTCTTC	CASSQVVSSYNEQFF
TRBV3-1	TRBJ2-7	.	.	TGTGCCAGCAGCCCATCCGAAACAGGTTTGAGGTCCTACGAGCAGTACTTC	CASSPSETGLRSYEQYF
TRBV24-1	TRBJ1-1	.	.	TGTGCCACCAGTGATTCTCGTACAGGCGGCACTGAAGCTTTCTTT	CATSDSRTGGTEAFF
TRBV29-1	TRBJ1-1	.	TRBD1	TGCAGCGGCCGACAGGGGACCGTGGGGACTGAAGCTTTCTTT	CSGRQGTVGTEAFF
TRBV27	TRBJ1-2	.	.	TGTGCCAGCAGTTTCAGGGGTTTGGAAGGCTACACCTTC	CASSFRGLEGYTF
TRBV4-3	TRBJ2-6	.	TRBD1	TGCGCCAGCAGCCCGGGACAGGGTTCTGGGGCCAACGTCCTGACTTTC	CASSPGQGSGANVLTF